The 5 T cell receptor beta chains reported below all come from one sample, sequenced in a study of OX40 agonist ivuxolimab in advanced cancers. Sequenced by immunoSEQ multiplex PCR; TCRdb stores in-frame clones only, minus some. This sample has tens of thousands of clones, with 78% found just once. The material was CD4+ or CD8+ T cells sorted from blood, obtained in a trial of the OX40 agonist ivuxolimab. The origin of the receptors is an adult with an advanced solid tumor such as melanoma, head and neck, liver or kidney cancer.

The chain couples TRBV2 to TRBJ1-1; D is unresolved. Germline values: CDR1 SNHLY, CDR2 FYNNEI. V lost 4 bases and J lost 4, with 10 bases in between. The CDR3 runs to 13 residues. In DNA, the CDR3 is TGTGCCAGCAGTGTGGACCTTGCCACTGAAGCTTTCTTT. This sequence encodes CASSVDLATEAFF.

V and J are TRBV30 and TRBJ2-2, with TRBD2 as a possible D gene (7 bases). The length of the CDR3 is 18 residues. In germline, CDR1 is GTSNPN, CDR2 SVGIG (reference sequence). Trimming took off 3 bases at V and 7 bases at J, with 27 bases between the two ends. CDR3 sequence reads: CAWRGGLTRAGLGGELFF. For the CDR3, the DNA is TGTGCCTGGAGAGGGGGTTTGACCAGAGCGGGGTTAGGCGGGGAGCTGTTTTTT.

The CDR3 DNA reads as TGTGCCAGCAGCAAAGGACAGAAGAACACTGAAGCTTTCTTT. It specifies CASSKGQKNTEAFF. The chain joins TRBV5-4 to TRBJ1-1; weak D call: TRBD1 (6 bases). The CDR3 totals 14 residues. Looked up from germline, CDR1 is SGHNT and CDR2 is YYREEE (reference sequence). Trimming shortened V by 4 bases and J by 1 base, and 11 bases separated the two germline ends.

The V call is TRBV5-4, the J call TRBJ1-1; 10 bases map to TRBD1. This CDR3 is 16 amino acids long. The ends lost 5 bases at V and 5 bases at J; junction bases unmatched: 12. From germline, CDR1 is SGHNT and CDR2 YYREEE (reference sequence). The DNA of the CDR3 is TGTGCCAGCAGGCCCGGGACAGGGGAAAGGAAGACTGAAGCTTTCTTT. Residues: CASRPGTGERKTEAFF.

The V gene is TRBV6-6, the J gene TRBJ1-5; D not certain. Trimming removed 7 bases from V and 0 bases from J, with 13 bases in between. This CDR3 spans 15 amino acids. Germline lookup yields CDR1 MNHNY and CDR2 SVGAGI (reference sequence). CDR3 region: CASTLTDNSNQPQHF. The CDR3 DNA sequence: TGTGCCAGCACGCTAACAGACAATAGCAATCAGCCCCAGCATTTT.